This entry features one TCR beta chain sequence. This record comes from a study of blood T cell repertoires in COVID-19. Study-wide context: Sites across the United States, Italy and Spain contributed samples from acute and convalescent COVID-19.

Sequencing used immunoSEQ multiplex PCR; TCRdb keeps in-frame clones, though not all of them. The sample shows about 45,000 clones, approximately 87% of them seen only once. This receptor was obtained from a human donor in a cohort sampled during active COVID-19. Sequencing was done on a sample of peripheral blood.

The CDR3 protein is CASSSSDRDEQYF. DNA of the CDR3: TGTGCCAGCAGTTCATCCGACAGGGATGAGCAGTACTTC. V is TRBV27 and J is TRBJ2-7, with 7 bases lining up with TRBD1. This CDR3 has 13 amino acids. After removal of 4 bases from V and 7 bases from J, the junction contained 7 bases not matched to a gene. CDR1 and CDR2 (germline): MNHEY, SMNVEV (reference sequence).